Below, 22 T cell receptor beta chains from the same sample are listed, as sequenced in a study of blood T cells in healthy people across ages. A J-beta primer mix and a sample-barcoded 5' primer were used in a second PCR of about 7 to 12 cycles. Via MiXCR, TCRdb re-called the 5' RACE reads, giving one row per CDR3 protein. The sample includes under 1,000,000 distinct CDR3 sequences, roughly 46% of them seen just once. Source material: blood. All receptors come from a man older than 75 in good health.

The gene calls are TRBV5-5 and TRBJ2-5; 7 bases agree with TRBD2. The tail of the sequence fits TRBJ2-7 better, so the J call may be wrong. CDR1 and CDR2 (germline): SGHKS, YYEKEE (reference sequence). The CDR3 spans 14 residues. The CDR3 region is CASSLVGTTNEQYF. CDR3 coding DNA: TGTGCCAGCAGCTTGGTAGGGACTACCAACGAGCAGTACTTC.

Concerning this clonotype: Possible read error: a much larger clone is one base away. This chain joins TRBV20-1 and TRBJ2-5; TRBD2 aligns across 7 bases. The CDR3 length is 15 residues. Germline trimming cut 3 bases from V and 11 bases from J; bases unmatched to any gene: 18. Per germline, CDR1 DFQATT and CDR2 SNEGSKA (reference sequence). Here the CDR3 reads CSARIGTIVYNEQYF. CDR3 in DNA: TGCAGTGCTAGGATTGGGACTATAGTTTACAATGAGCAGTACTTC.

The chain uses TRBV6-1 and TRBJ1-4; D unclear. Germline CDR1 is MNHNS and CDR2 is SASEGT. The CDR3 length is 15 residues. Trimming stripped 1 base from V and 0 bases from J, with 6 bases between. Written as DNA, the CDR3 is TGTGCCAGCAGTGAAGGATTTGCAACTAATGAAAAACTGTTTTTT. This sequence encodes CASSEGFATNEKLFF.

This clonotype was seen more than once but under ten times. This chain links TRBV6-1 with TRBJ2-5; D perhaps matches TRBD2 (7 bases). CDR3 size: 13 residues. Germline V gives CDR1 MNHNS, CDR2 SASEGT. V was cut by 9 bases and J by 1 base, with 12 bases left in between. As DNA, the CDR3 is TGTGCCAGGGGGGGGGCGGTCCAAGAGACCCAGTACTTC. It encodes CARGGAVQETQYF.

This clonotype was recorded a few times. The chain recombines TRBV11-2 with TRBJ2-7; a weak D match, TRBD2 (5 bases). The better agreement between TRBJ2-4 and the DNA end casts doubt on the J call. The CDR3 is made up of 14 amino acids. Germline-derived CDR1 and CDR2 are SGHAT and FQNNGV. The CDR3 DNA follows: TGTGCCAGCAGCTTAGCCGGGGTGTCGAACATTCAGTACTTC. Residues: CASSLAGVSNIQYF.

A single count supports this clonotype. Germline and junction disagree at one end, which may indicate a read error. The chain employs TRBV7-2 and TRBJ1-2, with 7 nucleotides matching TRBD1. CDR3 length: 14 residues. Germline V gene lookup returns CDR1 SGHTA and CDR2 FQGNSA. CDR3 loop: CASSVAGGAAGYTF. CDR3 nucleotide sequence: TGTGCCAGCAGCGTAGCAGGGGGGGCCGCTGGCTACACCTTC. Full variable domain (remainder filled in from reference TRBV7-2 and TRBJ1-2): GAGVSQSPSNKVTEKGKDVELRCDPISGHTALYWYRQSLGQGLEFLIYFQGNSAPDKSGLPSDRFSAERTGGSVSTLTIQRTQQEDSAVYLCASSVAGGAAGYTFGSGTRLTVV.

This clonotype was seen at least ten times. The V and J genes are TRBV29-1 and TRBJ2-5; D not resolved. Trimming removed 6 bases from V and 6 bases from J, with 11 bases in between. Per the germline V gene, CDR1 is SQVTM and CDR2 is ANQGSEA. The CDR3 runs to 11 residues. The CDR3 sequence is CSVPPVQTQYF. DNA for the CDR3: TGCAGCGTCCCCCCCGTACAGACCCAGTACTTC.

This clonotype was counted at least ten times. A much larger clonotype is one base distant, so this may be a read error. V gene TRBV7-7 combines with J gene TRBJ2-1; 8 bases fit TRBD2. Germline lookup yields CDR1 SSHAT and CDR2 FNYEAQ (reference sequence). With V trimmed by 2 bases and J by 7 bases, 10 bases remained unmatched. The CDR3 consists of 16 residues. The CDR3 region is CASSLSPRAGENEQFF. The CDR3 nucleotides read TGTGCCAGCAGCTTATCCCCACGAGCGGGAGAAAATGAGCAGTTCTTC.

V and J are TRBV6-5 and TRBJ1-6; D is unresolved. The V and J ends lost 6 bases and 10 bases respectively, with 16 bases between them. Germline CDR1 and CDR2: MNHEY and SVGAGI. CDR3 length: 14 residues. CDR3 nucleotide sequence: TGTGCCAGCAGCCCCGCGGGAGGTGGATCACCCCTCCACTTT. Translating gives CASSPAGGGSPLHF.

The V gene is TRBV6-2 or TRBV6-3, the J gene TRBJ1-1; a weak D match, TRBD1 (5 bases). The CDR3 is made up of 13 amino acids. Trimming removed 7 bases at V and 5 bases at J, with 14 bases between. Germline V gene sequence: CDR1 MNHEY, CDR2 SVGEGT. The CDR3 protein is CASTDYGATEAFF. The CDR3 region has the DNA TGTGCCAGCACCGATTATGGGGCAACTGAAGCTTTCTTT.

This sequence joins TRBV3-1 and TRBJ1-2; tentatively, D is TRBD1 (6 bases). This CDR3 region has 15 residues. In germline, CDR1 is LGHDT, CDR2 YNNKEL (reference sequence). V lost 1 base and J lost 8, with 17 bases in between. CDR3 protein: CASSQAGVSPSGYTF. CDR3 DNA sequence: TGTGCCAGCAGCCAAGCAGGGGTCTCCCCTTCGGGCTACACCTTC.

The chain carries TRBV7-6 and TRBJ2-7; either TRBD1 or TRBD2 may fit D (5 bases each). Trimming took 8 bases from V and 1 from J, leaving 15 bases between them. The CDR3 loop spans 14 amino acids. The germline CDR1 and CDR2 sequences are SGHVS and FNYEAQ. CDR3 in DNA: TGTGCCAGCTCGGGACGCCAAGAATCCTACGAGCAGTACTTC. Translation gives CASSGRQESYEQYF.

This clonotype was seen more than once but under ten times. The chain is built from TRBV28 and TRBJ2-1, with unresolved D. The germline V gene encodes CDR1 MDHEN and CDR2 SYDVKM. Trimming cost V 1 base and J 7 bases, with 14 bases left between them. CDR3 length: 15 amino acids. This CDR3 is CASSLYMVDGNEQFF. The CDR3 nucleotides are TGTGCCAGCAGTTTATACATGGTGGACGGGAATGAGCAGTTCTTC.

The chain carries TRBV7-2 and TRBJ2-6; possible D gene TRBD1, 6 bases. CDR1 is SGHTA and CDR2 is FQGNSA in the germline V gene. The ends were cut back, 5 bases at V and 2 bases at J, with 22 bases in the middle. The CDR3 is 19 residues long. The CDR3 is CASSPHPTGFAAGANVLTF. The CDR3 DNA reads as TGTGCCAGCAGCCCCCACCCCACAGGGTTTGCGGCTGGGGCCAACGTCCTGACTTTC. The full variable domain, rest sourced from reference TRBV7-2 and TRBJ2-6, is GAGVSQSPSNKVTEKGKDVELRCDPISGHTALYWYRQSLGQGLEFLIYFQGNSAPDKSGLPSDRFSAERTGGSVSTLTIQRTQQEDSAVYLCASSPHPTGFAAGANVLTFGAGSRLTVL.

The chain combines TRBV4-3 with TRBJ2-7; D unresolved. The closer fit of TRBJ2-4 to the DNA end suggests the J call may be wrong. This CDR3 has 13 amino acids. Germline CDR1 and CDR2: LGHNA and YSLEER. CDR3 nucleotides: TGCGCCAGCAGCCAAGATCGGATAGACATTCAGTACTTC. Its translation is CASSQDRIDIQYF.

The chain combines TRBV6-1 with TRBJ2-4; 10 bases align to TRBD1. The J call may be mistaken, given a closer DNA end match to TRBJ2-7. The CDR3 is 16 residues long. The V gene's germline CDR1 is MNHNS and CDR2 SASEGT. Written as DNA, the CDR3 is TGTGCCAGCAGACCTTTAACCGGGACAGGGGTGGACGAGCAGTACTTC. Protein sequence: CASRPLTGTGVDEQYF.

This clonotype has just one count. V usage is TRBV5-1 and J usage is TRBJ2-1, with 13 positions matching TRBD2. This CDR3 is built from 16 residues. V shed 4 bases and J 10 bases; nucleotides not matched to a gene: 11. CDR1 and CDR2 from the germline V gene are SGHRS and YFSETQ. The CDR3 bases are TGCGCCAGCAGCCGCACCGGGACTAGCGGGATAAAGGAGCAGTTCTTC. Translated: CASSRTGTSGIKEQFF. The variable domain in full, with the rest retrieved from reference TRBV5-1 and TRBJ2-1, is KAGVTQTPRYLIKTRGQQVTLSCSPISGHRSVSWYQQTPGQGLQFLFEYFSETQRNKGNFPGRFSGRQFSNSRSEMNVSTLELGDSALYLCASSRTGTSGIKEQFFGPGTRLTVL.

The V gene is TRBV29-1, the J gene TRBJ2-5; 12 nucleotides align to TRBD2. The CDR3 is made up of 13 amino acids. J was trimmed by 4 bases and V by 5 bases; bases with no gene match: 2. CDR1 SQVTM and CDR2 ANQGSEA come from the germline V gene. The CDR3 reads CSVLGLAGETQYF. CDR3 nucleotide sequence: TGCAGCGTTCTGGGACTAGCGGGAGAGACCCAGTACTTC.

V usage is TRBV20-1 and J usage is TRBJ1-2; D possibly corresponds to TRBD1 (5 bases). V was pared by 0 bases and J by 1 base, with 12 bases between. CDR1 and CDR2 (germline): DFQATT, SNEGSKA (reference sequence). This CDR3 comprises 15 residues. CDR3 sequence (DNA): TGCAGTGCTAGAGACCGGGGACCCATTAACTATGGCTACACCTTC. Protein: CSARDRGPINYGYTF.

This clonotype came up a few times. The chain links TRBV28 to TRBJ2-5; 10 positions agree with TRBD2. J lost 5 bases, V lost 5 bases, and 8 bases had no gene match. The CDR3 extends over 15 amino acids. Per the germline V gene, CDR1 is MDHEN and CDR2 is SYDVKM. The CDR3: CASSPQTSGLETQYF. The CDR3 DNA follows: TGTGCCAGCAGTCCGCAGACTAGCGGGTTGGAGACCCAGTACTTC.

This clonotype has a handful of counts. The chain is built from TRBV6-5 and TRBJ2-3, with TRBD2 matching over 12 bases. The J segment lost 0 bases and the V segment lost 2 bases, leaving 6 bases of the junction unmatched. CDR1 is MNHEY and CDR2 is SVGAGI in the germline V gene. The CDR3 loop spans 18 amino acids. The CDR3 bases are TGTGCCAGCAGTTACAGCCGGACTAGCGGGGACAGCACAGATACGCAGTATTTT. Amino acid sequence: CASSYSRTSGDSTDTQYF.

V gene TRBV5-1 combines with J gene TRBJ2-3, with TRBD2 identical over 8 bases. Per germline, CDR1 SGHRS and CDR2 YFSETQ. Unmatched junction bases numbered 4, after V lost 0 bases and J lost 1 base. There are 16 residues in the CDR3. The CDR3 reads CASSLERAGGTDTQYF. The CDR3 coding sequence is TGCGCCAGCAGCTTGGAGCGAGCGGGGGGCACAGATACGCAGTATTTT.